This note documents a single TCR beta chain sequence. The age range of participants was about 18 to 100 years, with residence in under 30 US areas. Which cohort a participant joined came from the clinical history participants gave. V was pared by 8 bases and J by 2 bases, with 6 bases of the junction left unmatched. The CDR3 has 14 residues. Per the germline V gene, CDR1 is MNHNY and CDR2 is SVGAGI (reference sequence). This record belongs to a study of blood T cell repertoires in COVID-19. Study as a whole: Samples representing acute and convalescent COVID-19 were sourced from the United States, Italy and Spain.

The repertoire was sequenced with immunoSEQ multiplex PCR; TCRdb's copy has only in-frame clones and lacks some. This sample yields 150,000 to 200,000 clones, of which about 88% are seen a single time; 9% belongs to the top ten. Material: PBMCs or T cells enriched from blood (not recorded which). The chain couples TRBV6-6 to TRBJ2-7, with 10 bases identical to TRBD1. The origin of this receptor is a young woman who had recovered from COVID-19. CDR3 nucleotide sequence: TGTGCCAGCCGATTTGGACAGGGGGCCTACGAGCAGTACTTC. Its translation is CASRFGQGAYEQYF.